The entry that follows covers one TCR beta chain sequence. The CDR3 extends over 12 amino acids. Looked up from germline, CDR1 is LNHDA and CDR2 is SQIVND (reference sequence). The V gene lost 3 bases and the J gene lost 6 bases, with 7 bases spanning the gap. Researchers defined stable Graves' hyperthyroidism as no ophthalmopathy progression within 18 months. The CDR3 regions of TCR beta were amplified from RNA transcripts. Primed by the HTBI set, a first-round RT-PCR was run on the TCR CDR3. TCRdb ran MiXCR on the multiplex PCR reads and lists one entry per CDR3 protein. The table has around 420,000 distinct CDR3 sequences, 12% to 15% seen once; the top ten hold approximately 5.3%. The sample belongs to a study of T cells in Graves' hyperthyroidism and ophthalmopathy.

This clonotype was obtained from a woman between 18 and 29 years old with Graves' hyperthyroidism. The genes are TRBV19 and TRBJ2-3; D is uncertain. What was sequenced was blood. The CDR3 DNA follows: TGTGCCAGTAGTATTTCATCTGATACGCAGTATTTT. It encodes CASSISSDTQYF.